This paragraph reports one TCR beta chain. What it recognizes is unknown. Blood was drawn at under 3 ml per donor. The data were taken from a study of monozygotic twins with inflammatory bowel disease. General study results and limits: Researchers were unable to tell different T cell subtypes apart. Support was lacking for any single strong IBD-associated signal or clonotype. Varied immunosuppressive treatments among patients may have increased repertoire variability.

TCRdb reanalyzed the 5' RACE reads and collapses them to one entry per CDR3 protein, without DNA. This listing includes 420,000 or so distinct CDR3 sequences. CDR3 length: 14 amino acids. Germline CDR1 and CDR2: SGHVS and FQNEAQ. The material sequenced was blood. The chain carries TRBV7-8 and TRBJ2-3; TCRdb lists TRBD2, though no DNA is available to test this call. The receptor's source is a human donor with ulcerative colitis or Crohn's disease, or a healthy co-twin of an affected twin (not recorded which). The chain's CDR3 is CASRAEGRFGTQYF.